The next 14 T cell receptor beta chains were all read from a single sample in a study of T cell responses to AZD1222 COVID-19 vaccine. TCRdb keeps only in-frame clones here, not all; method: immunoSEQ multiplex PCR. The data hold approximately 150,000 clones, with 85% to 95% observed a single time. Sequenced here: peripheral blood, sampled on day 0 of AZD1222 vaccination. The receptors derive from an adult in good health.

V gene TRBV5-1 combines with J gene TRBJ1-2; D ambiguous. The CDR3 is 16 residues long. Germline assignment: CDR1 SGHRS and CDR2 YFSETQ. The V and J ends lost 0 bases and 2 bases respectively, with 14 bases between them. CDR3: CASSLEEGSLNYGYTF. For the CDR3, the DNA is TGCGCCAGCAGCTTGGAGGAGGGTTCGTTGAACTATGGCTACACCTTC.

The CDR3 region has the DNA TGTGCCACCAGTGATTCCAGGGACAGGGCGGGGAAAACAGATACGCAGTATTTT. This codes for CATSDSRDRAGKTDTQYF. The genes are TRBV24-1 and TRBJ2-3, with TRBD1 matching over 9 bases. Trimming cost V 2 bases and J 3 bases; bases outside gene matches: 11. CDR1 and CDR2 from the germline V gene are KGHDR and SFDVKD. The CDR3 is 18 residues long.

The rearrangement joins TRBV19 to TRBJ2-3; no clear D. Germline CDR1 and CDR2: LNHDA and SQIVND (reference sequence). The V end was cut by 6 bases, the J end by 0 bases, with 7 bases between. The CDR3 is 13 amino acids. The CDR3 loop reads CASRLASTDTQYF. The CDR3 nucleotides are TGTGCCAGTAGATTAGCTAGCACAGATACGCAGTATTTT.

The chain joins TRBV3-1 (or the pseudogene TRBV3-2) to TRBJ2-2; D is uncertain. The germline V and J ends were trimmed by 6 bases and 4 bases, with 3 bases remaining between them. CDR1 is LGHDT and CDR2 is YNNKEL in the germline V gene (reference sequence). The length of the CDR3 is 11 residues. The CDR3 loop is CASSRTGELFF. The CDR3 DNA reads as TGTGCCAGCAGTCGCACCGGGGAGCTGTTTTTT.

The CDR3: CATKDWSEANQPQHF. DNA for the CDR3: TGTGCCACCAAGGACTGGTCGGAGGCCAATCAGCCCCAGCATTTT. V gene TRBV10-3 combines with J gene TRBJ1-5; D unclear. V was cut by 10 bases and J by 3 bases, with 19 bases left in between. CDR1 is ENHRY, CDR2 SYGVKD, per germline. The CDR3 is 15 amino acids.

Concerning this clone itself: Other DNA sequences from this sample encode an identical CDR3 as well. This chain connects TRBV11-3 to TRBJ2-7; 10 bases line up with TRBD1. The junction had 4 bases not matched to a gene; V was cut back by 3 bases and J by 11 bases. The CDR3 runs to 12 residues. Germline-derived CDR1 and CDR2 are SGHNT and YENEEA. This CDR3 is CASSLAGTGEYF. In nucleotides, the CDR3 is TGTGCCAGCAGCTTGGCTGGGACAGGGGAGTACTTC.

V is TRBV7-9 and J is TRBJ2-3; TRBD1 matches 9 bases. CDR3 size: 15 residues. Germline assignment: CDR1 SEHNR and CDR2 FQNEAQ (reference sequence). Trimming cost V 6 bases and J 4 bases; bases outside gene matches: 8. The CDR3 protein is CASSYAGTGSDTQYF. The CDR3 DNA reads TGTGCCAGCAGTTACGCCGGGACAGGGTCAGATACGCAGTATTTT.

The DNA for the CDR3 is TGCGCCAGCAGCTTGTCAGGAGGAACAGGGGAAGCTTTCTTT. Translated, it gives CASSLSGGTGEAFF. This chain connects TRBV5-1 to TRBJ1-1; TRBD1 is a possible D gene (6 bases). CDR3 length: 14 residues. Per the germline V gene, CDR1 is SGHRS and CDR2 is YFSETQ. The V end lost 1 base, the J end lost 8 bases, and 15 bases lay between the germline ends.

This clone turned up a few times. The rearrangement uses TRBV30 and TRBJ1-4; tentatively, D is TRBD1 (5 bases). Trimming took off 5 bases at V and 7 bases at J, with 17 bases between the two ends. The length of the CDR3 is 14 residues. From germline, CDR1 is GTSNPN and CDR2 SVGIG (reference sequence). CDR3 sequence (DNA): TGTGCCTGGCAGCCTTCCCACCAGGGTGAAAAACTGTTTTTT. Its translation is CAWQPSHQGEKLFF.

The genes are TRBV11-3 and TRBJ2-1; D is perhaps TRBD2 (5 bases). Between the trimmed V and J ends, which lost 5 bases and 3 bases, there was a span of 14 bases. The CDR3 runs to 15 residues. Germline V gene data show CDR1 as SGHNT and CDR2 as YENEEA. CDR3 amino acids: CASSPGERLYNEQFF. For the CDR3, the DNA is TGTGCCAGCAGCCCCGGGGAGCGACTCTACAATGAGCAGTTCTTC.

The gene calls are TRBV10-3 and TRBJ1-5; D call uncertain. CDR3 size: 15 residues. Germline V gene lookup returns CDR1 ENHRY and CDR2 SYGVKD. The V and J ends lost 10 bases and 4 bases respectively, with 20 bases between them. The CDR3 loop is CATAPLEPLNQPQHF. The DNA for the CDR3 is TGTGCCACCGCCCCACTGGAGCCCCTGAATCAGCCCCAGCATTTT.

This sequence joins TRBV5-1 and TRBJ2-2; the match to TRBD1 covers 7 bases. Trimming took 7 bases from V and 5 from J; bases not matched to a gene: 11. The CDR3 spans 15 residues. Germline-derived CDR1 and CDR2 are SGHRS and YFSETQ. The CDR3 DNA follows: TGCGCCAGCGCGACAGGGATGGAAGGGACCGGGGAGCTGTTTTTT. Translating gives CASATGMEGTGELFF. Variable domain in full (rest from reference TRBV5-1 and TRBJ2-2): KAGVTQTPRYLIKTRGQQVTLSCSPISGHRSVSWYQQTPGQGLQFLFEYFSETQRNKGNFPGRFSGRQFSNSRSEMNVSTLELGDSALYLCASATGMEGTGELFFGEGSRLTVL.

The chain uses TRBV30 and TRBJ1-3; unclear D gene. Trimming pared 3 bases from V and 1 base from J, leaving 4 bases between. Germline V gives CDR1 GTSNPN, CDR2 SVGIG (reference sequence). The CDR3 totals 12 residues. The CDR3 reads CAWRGSGNTIYF. In DNA form, the CDR3 reads TGTGCCTGGAGGGGGTCTGGAAACACCATATATTTT.

This chain joins TRBV7-8 and TRBJ1-5, with TRBD1 as a possible D gene (5 bases). The ends were cut back, 2 bases at V and 3 bases at J, with 14 bases in the middle. The length of the CDR3 is 16 residues. Germline V gene lookup returns CDR1 SGHVS and CDR2 FQNEAQ. CDR3 DNA sequence: TGTGCCAGCAGCTTACCCTCGAGGGGAAACAATCAGCCCCAGCATTTT. Translation gives CASSLPSRGNNQPQHF.